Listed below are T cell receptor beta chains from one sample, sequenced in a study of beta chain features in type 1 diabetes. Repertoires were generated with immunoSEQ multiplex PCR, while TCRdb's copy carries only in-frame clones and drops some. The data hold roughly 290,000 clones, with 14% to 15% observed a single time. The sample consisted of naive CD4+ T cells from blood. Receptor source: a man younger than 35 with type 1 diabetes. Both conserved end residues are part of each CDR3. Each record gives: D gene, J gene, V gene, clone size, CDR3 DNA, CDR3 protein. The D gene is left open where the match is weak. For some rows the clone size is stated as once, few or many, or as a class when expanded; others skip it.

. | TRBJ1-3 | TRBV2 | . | TGTGCCAGCTCCCCCTCCTTCGGAAACACCATATATTTT | CASSPSFGNTIYF
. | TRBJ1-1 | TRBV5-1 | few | TGCGCCAGCAGCTTGTCACTGATGAACACTGAAGCTTTCTTT | CASSLSLMNTEAFF
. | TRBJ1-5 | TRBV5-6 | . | TGTGCCAGCAGCTTGAGTCTGGCAGGTTATAGCAATCAGCCCCAGCATTTT | CASSLSLAGYSNQPQHF
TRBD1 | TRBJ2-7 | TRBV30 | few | TGTGCCTGGACTAGGGGGCCAGCGAGGGAGCAGTACTTC | CAWTRGPAREQYF
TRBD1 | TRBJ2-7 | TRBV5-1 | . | TGCGCCAGCAGCTCCGGGACAGGGGTGAGCTACGAGCAGTACTTC | CASSSGTGVSYEQYF
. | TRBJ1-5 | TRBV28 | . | TGTGCCAGCAGTTTTCACTTGACAGGAGGCAATCAGCCCCAGCATTTT | CASSFHLTGGNQPQHF
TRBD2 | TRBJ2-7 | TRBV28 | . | TGTGCCAGCTTGACTAGCGGGAGTTTGAGTCACTACGAGCAGTACTTC | CASLTSGSLSHYEQYF
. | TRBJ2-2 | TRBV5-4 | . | TGTGCCAGCACTACGCCCGGGAACACCGGGGAGCTGTTTTTT | CASTTPGNTGELFF
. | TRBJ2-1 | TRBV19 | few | TGTGCCAGTAGTGGGCCTCAGCAGTTCTTC | CASSGPQQFF
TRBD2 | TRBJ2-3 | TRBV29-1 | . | TGCAGCGTGCCGGGGGAACTAGCGGGAGGAGTTACGCAGTATTTT | CSVPGELAGGVTQYF
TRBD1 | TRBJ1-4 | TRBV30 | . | TGTGCCTCGGACAGGGTGTATGGGGGTGAAAAACTGTTTTTT | CASDRVYGGEKLFF
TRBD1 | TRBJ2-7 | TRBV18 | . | TGTGCCAGCTCACAGGGACAGGTCTCCTACGAGCAGTACTTC | CASSQGQVSYEQYF
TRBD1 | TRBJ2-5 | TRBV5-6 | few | TGTGCCAGCAGCGACAGGGGAGAGACCCAGTACTTC | CASSDRGETQYF
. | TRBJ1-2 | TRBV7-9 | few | TGTGCCAGCAGCTCATCAGGGGCCTCCTATGGCTACACCTTC | CASSSSGASYGYTF
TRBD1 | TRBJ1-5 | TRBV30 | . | TGTGCCTGGAGTCCGGGACAGGGAAACCAGCCCCAGCATTTT | CAWSPGQGNQPQHF
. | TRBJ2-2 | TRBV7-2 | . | TGTGCCAGCAGCCCCTATCGCAGGGACACCGGGGAGCTGTTTTTT | CASSPYRRDTGELFF
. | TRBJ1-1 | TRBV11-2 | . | TGTGCCAGTATCGAACAGGGGAACACTGAAGCTTTCTTT | CASIEQGNTEAFF
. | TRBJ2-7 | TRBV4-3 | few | TGCGCCAGCAGCCGGAGGCCTGGGACCTACGAGCAGTACTTC | CASSRRPGTYEQYF
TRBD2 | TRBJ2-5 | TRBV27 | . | TGTGCCACGCCGGGAGGGAGGTGCGGCAGGATCCAAGAGACCCAGTACTTC | CATPGGRCGRIQETQYF
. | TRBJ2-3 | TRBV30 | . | TGTGCCTGGAGTGTAAGGCGGGACACAGATACGCAGTATTTT | CAWSVRRDTDTQYF
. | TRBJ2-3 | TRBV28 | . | TGTGCCAGCAGCTCCTTCACCCGGGATACGCAGTATTTT | CASSSFTRDTQYF
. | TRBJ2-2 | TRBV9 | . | TGTGCCAGCAGGGGGAGATTGGACGGGATTGAGGGCGGGGAGCTGTTTTTT | CASRGRLDGIEGGELFF
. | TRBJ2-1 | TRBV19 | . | TGTGCCAGTAGTATAGCTGGGAGCTCCTACAATGAGCAGTTCTTC | CASSIAGSSYNEQFF
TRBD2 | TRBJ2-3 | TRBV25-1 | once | TGTGCCAGCAGTGAATCCCCGCTAGCGGGAAGCACAGATACGCAGTATTTT | CASSESPLAGSTDTQYF
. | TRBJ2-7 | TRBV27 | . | TGTGCCAGCCCTTTCTCGCAGTACTTC | CASPFSQYF
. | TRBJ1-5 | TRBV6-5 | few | TGTGCCAGCAGAAGAGACGGGAGTCAGCCCCAGCATTTT | CASRRDGSQPQHF
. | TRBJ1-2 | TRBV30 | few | TGTGCCTGGAGTGTAGGAGGGATCGGCTACACCTTC | CAWSVGGIGYTF
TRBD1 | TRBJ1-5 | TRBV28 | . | TGTGCCAGCAGCCCGGGACAGGGGGCGAATCAGCCCCAGCATTTT | CASSPGQGANQPQHF
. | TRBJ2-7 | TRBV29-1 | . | TGCAGCGTTGAGGACAGTCCCTACGAGCAGTACTTC | CSVEDSPYEQYF
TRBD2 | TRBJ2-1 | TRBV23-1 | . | TGCGCCTGGGGGGGACCTCCCTACAATGAGCAGTTCTTC | CAWGGPPYNEQFF
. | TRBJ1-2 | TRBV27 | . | TGTGCCAGCAGCCAAAGGCGGTTCAACTATGGCTACACCTTC | CASSQRRFNYGYTF
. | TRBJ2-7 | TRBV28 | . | TGTGCCAGCACACAGAACTACGAGCAGTACTTC | CASTQNYEQYF
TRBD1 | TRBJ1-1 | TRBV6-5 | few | TGTGCCAGCAGTTATAGACAGGGGGCGGCGGCTTTCTTT | CASSYRQGAAAFF
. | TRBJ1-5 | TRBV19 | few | TGTGCCAGTAGGACGTTACAGGGTGGCAATCAGCCCCAGCATTTT | CASRTLQGGNQPQHF
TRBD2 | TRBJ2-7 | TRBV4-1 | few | TGCGCCAGCAGCCAAGAAGGACTAGCAGAACGTTACGAGCAGTACTTC | CASSQEGLAERYEQYF
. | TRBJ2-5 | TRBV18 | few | TGTGCCAGCTCACCAACAAGCGGCCAAGAGACCCAGTACTTC | CASSPTSGQETQYF
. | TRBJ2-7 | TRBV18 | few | TGTGCCAGCTCACTACAGGGGTCCGGGGGCGAGCAGTACTTC | CASSLQGSGGEQYF
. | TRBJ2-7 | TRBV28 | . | TGTGCCAGCAGTTTCCGGGTGGGCTACGAGCAGTACTTC | CASSFRVGYEQYF
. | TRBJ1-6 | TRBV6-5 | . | TGTGCCAGCAGTTTTTTCACCCGGGAGCGGGAACCCCTCCACTTT | CASSFFTREREPLHF
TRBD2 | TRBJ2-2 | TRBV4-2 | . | TGTGCCAGCAGCCAAGATCCAGCGGGGGCGAGTAAGGAGCTGTTTTTT | CASSQDPAGASKELFF
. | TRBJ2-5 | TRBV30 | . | TGTGCCTGGAGAAGGAGGGGGGGCGGGGAGACCCAGTACTTC | CAWRRRGGGETQYF
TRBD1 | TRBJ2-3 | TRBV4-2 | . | TGTGCCAGCAGCCACGGGAGACAGGGGGCAACAGATACGCAGTATTTT | CASSHGRQGATDTQYF
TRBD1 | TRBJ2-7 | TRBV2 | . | TGTGCCAGCAGTAAACAGGGGGCAGGGGAGCAGTACTTC | CASSKQGAGEQYF